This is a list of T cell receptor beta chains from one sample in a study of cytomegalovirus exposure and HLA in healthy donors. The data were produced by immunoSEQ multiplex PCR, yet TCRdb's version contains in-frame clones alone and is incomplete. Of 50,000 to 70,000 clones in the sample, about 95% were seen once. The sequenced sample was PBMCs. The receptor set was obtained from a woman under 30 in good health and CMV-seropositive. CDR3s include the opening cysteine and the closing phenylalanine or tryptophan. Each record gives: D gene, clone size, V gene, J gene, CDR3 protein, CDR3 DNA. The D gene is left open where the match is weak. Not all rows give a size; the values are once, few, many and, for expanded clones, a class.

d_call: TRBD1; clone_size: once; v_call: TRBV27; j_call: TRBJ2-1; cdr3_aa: CASIRTGSYNEQFF; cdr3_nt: TGTGCCAGCATTCGGACAGGGAGTTACAATGAGCAGTTCTTC
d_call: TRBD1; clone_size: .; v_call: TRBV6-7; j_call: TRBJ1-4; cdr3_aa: CASIPGQGARAPNEKLFF; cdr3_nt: TGTGCCAGCATCCCGGGACAGGGGGCTCGGGCACCTAATGAAAAACTGTTTTTT
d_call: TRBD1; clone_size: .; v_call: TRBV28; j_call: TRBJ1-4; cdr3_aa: CASSFSFGGQGFPTNEKLFF; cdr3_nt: TGTGCCAGCAGTTTCAGTTTCGGGGGACAGGGATTCCCAACTAATGAAAAACTGTTTTTT
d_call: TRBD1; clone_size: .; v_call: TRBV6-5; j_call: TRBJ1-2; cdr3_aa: CASRDRLPPYGYTF; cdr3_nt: TGTGCCAGCAGGGACAGGCTACCCCCCTATGGCTACACCTTC
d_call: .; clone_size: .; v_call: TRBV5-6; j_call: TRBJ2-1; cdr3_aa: CASSLGPRYNEQFF; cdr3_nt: TGTGCCAGCAGCTTGGGTCCCAGGTACAATGAGCAGTTCTTC
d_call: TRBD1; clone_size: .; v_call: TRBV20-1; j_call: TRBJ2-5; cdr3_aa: CSAGDSQTQYF; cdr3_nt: TGCAGTGCTGGGGACAGCCAGACCCAGTACTTC
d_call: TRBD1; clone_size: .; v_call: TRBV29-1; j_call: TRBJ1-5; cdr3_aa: CSVAGQDGNQPQHF; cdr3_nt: TGCAGCGTTGCGGGACAGGATGGCAATCAGCCCCAGCATTTT
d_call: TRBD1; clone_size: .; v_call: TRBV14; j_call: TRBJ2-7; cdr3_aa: CASSLTGVRNEQYF; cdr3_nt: TGTGCCAGCAGCCTGACAGGGGTGAGGAACGAGCAGTACTTC
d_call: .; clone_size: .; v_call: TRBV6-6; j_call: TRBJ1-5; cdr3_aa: CASSWDFSNQPQHF; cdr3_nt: TGTGCCAGCAGTTGGGACTTTAGCAATCAGCCCCAGCATTTT
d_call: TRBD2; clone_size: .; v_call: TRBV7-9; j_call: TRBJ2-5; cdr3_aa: CASSLSPGLQETQYF; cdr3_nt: TGTGCCAGCAGCTTAAGCCCGGGACTACAAGAGACCCAGTACTTC
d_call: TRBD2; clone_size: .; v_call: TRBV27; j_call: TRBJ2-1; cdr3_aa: CASSVSWGLAIYNEQFF; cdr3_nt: TGTGCCAGCAGTGTCAGTTGGGGACTAGCGATCTACAATGAGCAGTTCTTC
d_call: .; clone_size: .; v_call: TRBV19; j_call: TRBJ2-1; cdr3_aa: CASSINRDTGIEQFF; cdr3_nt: TGTGCCAGTAGTATAAACCGGGACACCGGCATCGAGCAGTTCTTC
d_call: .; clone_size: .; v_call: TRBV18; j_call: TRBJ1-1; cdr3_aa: CASSPGLDTEAFF; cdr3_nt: TGTGCCAGCTCACCAGGGCTGGACACTGAAGCTTTCTTT
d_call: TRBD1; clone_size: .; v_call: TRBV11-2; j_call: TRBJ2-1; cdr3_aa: CASSLEVGQGAHEQFF; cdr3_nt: TGTGCCAGCAGCTTAGAGGTGGGACAGGGGGCTCATGAGCAGTTCTTC
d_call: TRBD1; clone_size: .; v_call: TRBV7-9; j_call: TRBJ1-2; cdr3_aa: CASSDRDSGYTF; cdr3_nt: TGTGCCAGCAGCGACCGGGACAGTGGCTACACCTTC
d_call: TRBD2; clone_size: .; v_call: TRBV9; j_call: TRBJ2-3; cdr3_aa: CASSPGLLAGATLTDTQYF; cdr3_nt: TGTGCCAGCAGCCCGGGACTTCTAGCGGGGGCCACGCTCACAGATACGCAGTATTTT
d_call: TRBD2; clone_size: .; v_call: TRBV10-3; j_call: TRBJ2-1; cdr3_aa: CAISPGTSGYNEQFF; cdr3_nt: TGTGCCATCAGCCCCGGGACTAGCGGCTACAATGAGCAGTTCTTC
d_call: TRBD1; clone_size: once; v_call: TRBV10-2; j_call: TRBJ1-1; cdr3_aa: CASWGTGEARGNTEAFF; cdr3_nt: TGCGCCAGTTGGGGGACAGGCGAGGCCCGGGGGAACACTGAAGCTTTCTTT
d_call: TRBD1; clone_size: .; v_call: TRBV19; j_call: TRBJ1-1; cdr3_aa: CASSDRGKWDTEAFF; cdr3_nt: TGTGCCAGTAGCGACAGGGGAAAGTGGGACACTGAAGCTTTCTTT
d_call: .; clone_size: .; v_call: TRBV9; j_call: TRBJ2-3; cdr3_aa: CASSAHWGGLIADTQYF; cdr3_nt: TGTGCCAGCAGCGCCCACTGGGGGGGGCTAATCGCAGATACGCAGTATTTT
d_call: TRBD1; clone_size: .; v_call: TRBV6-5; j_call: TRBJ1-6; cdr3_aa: CASRIQGPSNSPLHF; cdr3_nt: TGTGCCAGCAGGATACAGGGGCCGTCAAATTCACCCCTCCACTTT
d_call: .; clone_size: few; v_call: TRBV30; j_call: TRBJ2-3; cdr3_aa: CAWRMQAIGTDTQYF; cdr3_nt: TGTGCCTGGAGAATGCAGGCCATAGGTACAGATACGCAGTATTTT
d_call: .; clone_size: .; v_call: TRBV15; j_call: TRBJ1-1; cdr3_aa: CATSRQPQGPAFF; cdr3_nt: TGTGCCACCAGCAGACAACCACAGGGACCAGCTTTCTTT